Presented here are 9 T cell receptor beta chains from one specimen sequenced in a study of regulatory T cells in long-lasting Graves disease (dated by TCRdb to about 2021). The library came from multiplex PCR. Sequenced using an Illumina HiSeq 4000. CDR3 regions were amplified by Arm-PCR with iRepertoire HTBI primers to construct TCR beta libraries. TCRdb ran its own pipeline on the public reads, namely fastp trimming at Q25 and MiXCR clone calling, and kept in-frame beta chains. Identical CDR3 proteins give one entry, which carries the most common genes and DNA. The sample records hundreds of thousands of distinct CDR3 sequences, 20% of which are singletons. Jointly, the top ten make up under 25% of the sample. The sample's time point, from its label and the paper: persistent/refractory GD, antithyroid drugs over 5 years with positive TRAb. RNA was extracted from PBMCs in TRIzol for both TCR sequencing and RNA sequencing.

Sequenced here: peripheral blood mononuclear cells (PBMCs), sampled when the disease was refractory, from a patient treated with antithyroid drugs. The receptors were sampled from a female donor with Graves disease.

The table lists this clonotype with many counts. The rearrangement links TRBV5-5 to TRBJ1-1; D gene unclear. Deletions cut 0 bases from V and 4 bases from J, with 7 bases between. CDR3 length equals 13 residues. Germline assignment: CDR1 SGHKS and CDR2 YYEKEE (reference sequence). The chain's CDR3 is CASSLGGSTEAFF. CDR3 nucleotides: TGTGCCAGCAGCTTGGGAGGAAGCACTGAAGCTTTCTTT.

At least ten counts were recorded for this clonotype. V usage is TRBV2 and J usage is TRBJ2-5, with 7 bases that match TRBD1. V was pared by 7 bases and J by 4 bases, with 3 bases of the junction left unmatched. CDR3 length: 12 amino acids. The germline V gene has CDR1 SNHLY and CDR2 FYNNEI. The CDR3 region has the DNA TGTGCCAGCACAGGACAGGCAGAGACCCAGTACTTC. Translated, it gives CASTGQAETQYF.

The chain uses TRBV11-3 and TRBJ2-4; D possibly uses TRBD1 or TRBD2 (5 bases each). The V gene's germline CDR1 is SGHNT and CDR2 YENEEA. The CDR3 totals 16 residues. V lost 5 bases and J 0 bases, leaving 14 bases between the germline ends. As DNA, the CDR3 is TGTGCCAGCAGCCCGGGGACGGGATTAGCCAAAAACATTCAGTACTTC. Its translation is CASSPGTGLAKNIQYF.

The table lists this clonotype with many counts. The chain uses TRBV2 and TRBJ2-5, with a weak D call TRBD1 (5 bases). V was trimmed by 2 bases and J by 5 bases, leaving 9 bases between them. Germline V gene lookup returns CDR1 SNHLY and CDR2 FYNNEI. The CDR3 runs to 13 residues. The CDR3, as DNA: TGTGCCAGCAGTGAAAATAGGGGTGAGACCCAGTACTTC. It yields the protein CASSENRGETQYF. The full variable domain, completed using reference TRBV2 and TRBJ2-5, is EPEVTQTPSHQVTQMGQEVILRCVPISNHLYFYWYRQILGQKVEFLVSFYNNEISEKSEIFDDQFSVERPDGSNFTLKIRSTKLEDSAMYFCASSENRGETQYFGPGTRLLVL.

This clonotype was observed a few times. A much larger clone differs from this one at a single base, so this may be a read error. This rearrangement joins TRBV12-3 or TRBV12-4 to TRBJ2-7, with a weak D call TRBD2 (5 bases). Trimming left V 7 bases short and J 3 bases short, with 16 bases between. The CDR3 is made up of 14 amino acids. The CDR3 reads CASNPNPEVYEQYF. CDR3 coding DNA: TGTGCCAGCAATCCCAACCCGGAGGTCTACGAGCAGTACTTC.

This clonotype was found many times. The V gene is TRBV10-3, the J gene TRBJ2-5; TRBD2 matches at 9 bases. V gave up 0 bases and J gave up 5 bases; unmatched junction bases: 10. Germline V gene data show CDR1 as ENHRY and CDR2 as SYGVKD. The CDR3 extends over 17 amino acids. Here the CDR3 DNA reads TGTGCCATCAGTGAGTCGACTGGCGGGAGGGGGTCGGAGACCCAGTACTTC. It specifies CAISESTGGRGSETQYF.

This clonotype turned up a few times. This chain joins TRBV10-3 and TRBJ1-2, with 8 bases identical to TRBD1. Looked up from germline, CDR1 is ENHRY and CDR2 is SYGVKD. The CDR3 spans 16 residues. The trim removed 2 bases at V and 5 bases at J, leaving 10 bases unmatched. CDR3 region: CAISEQTGEGTYGYTF. CDR3 sequence (DNA): TGTGCCATCAGTGAGCAGACAGGGGAGGGGACATATGGCTACACCTTC.

The chain couples TRBV2 to TRBJ2-1; D gene unclear. Germline lookup yields CDR1 SNHLY and CDR2 FYNNEI. This CDR3 comprises 11 residues. Trimming shortened V by 6 bases and J by 8 bases, and 8 bases separated the two germline ends. The CDR3 region has the DNA TGTGCCAGCAGGGCAATCGATGAGCAGTTCTTC. Its translation: CASRAIDEQFF.

This clonotype was seen ten or more times. The genes are TRBV11-2 and TRBJ2-5, with D possibly matching TRBD1 (5 bases). Germline V CDR1 and CDR2: SGHAT, FQNNGV. The CDR3 is made up of 15 amino acids. V was cut by 5 bases and J by 3 bases, with 16 bases left in between. The CDR3 here is CASSDRQKLEETQYF. DNA for the CDR3: TGTGCCAGCAGCGATAGACAGAAGTTGGAAGAGACCCAGTACTTC.